The clone carrying this T cell receptor beta chain was counted a few times. This specimen includes other DNA sequences encoding the same CDR3. TCRdb's copy holds only in-frame clones and misses some; the assay was immunoSEQ multiplex PCR. The sample records some 2 million clones, 90% to 95% being singletons. These data belong to a study of shared clonotypes between healthy human individuals. This TCR was sampled from a man younger than 35 in good health. Sequencing used naive CD4+ T cells sorted from blood. This sample's subset: CD45RA+ positively selected.

This chain's CDR3 is CASSLDYNEQFF. The CDR3, as DNA: TGCGCCAGCAGCTTGGACTACAATGAGCAGTTCTTC. The chain carries TRBV5-1 and TRBJ2-1; D ambiguous. Germline V gene sequence: CDR1 SGHRS, CDR2 YFSETQ. The V and J ends lost 0 bases and 3 bases respectively, with 1 base between them. This CDR3 has 12 amino acids. The variable domain in full, with the rest retrieved from reference TRBV5-1 and TRBJ2-1, is KAGVTQTPRYLIKTRGQQVTLSCSPISGHRSVSWYQQTPGQGLQFLFEYFSETQRNKGNFPGRFSGRQFSNSRSEMNVSTLELGDSALYLCASSLDYNEQFFGPGTRLTVL.